This TCR beta chain emerged from a study of blood T cell repertoires in COVID-19. Looking at the study overall: Acute and convalescent COVID-19 specimens originated in the United States, Italy and Spain. The cDNA or gDNA used as material had been derived from T cells, B-cell-depleted T cells, or PBMCs.

Losses at the gene ends were 7 bases for V and 6 bases for J; bases not matched to a gene: 6. This CDR3 spans 11 amino acids. Germline values: CDR1 SQVTM, CDR2 ANQGSEA. Data came from immunoSEQ multiplex PCR; TCRdb stores just in-frame clones and leaves some out. The sample has some 200,000 clones; less than 90% are singletons. Sequencing was carried out using peripheral blood. The TCR was taken from a woman aged 45-59 years with acute or convalescent COVID-19. The rearrangement joins TRBV29-1 to TRBJ2-7, with 7 positions matching TRBD1. The CDR3 bases are TGCAGCGCAAAAGGGGGCGGCGAGCAGTACTTC. This encodes CSAKGGGEQYF.